This T cell receptor beta chain was recorded in a study of T-cell memory formation after mild COVID-19. TCRdb redid the calling of the 5' RACE reads with MiXCR, one entry per CDR3 protein. Among hundreds of thousands of distinct CDR3 sequences listed, under 20% were seen once. Germline CDR1 SGHRS, CDR2 YFSETQ. V was clipped by 4 bases and J by 2 bases; unmatched bases: 7. The CDR3 extends over 15 amino acids. This clonotype occurred a few times. Its antigen is unidentified. Study-level results: Balance between CD4 and CD8 was seen in clones contracting day 15 to 85, and a CD4+ lean was seen in later expanders.

V and J are TRBV5-1 and TRBJ2-3; 7 bases are shared with TRBD1. The sequence was collected from an adult woman who had mild COVID-19 (a few samples of this study predate the infection). Cell type and time point are not known. Sequences were obtained from PBMCs or a T cell subset sorted from them (not recorded which). The CDR3 here is CASSTGTVITDTQYF. CDR3 bases: TGCGCCAGCAGCACTGGGACAGTTATCACAGATACGCAGTATTTT.